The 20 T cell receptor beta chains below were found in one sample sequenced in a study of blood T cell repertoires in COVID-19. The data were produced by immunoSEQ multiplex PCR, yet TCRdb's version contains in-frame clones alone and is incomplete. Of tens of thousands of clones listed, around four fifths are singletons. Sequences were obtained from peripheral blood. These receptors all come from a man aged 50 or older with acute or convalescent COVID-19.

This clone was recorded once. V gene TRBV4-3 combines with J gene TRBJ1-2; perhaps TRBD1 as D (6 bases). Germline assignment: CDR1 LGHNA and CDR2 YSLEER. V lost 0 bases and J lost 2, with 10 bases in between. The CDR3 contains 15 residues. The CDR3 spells CASSQDWTANYGYTF. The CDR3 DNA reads TGCGCCAGCAGCCAAGATTGGACAGCCAACTATGGCTACACCTTC.

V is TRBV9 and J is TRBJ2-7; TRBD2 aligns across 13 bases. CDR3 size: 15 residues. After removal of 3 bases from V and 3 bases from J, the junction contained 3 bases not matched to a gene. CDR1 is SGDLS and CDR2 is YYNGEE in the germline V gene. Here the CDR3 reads CASSEGLAGHYEQYF. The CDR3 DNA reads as TGTGCCAGCAGCGAGGGACTAGCGGGACACTACGAGCAGTACTTC.

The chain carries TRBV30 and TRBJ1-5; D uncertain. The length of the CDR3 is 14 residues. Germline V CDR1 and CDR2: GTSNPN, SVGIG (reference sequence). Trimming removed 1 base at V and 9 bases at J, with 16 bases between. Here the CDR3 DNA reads TGTGCCTGGAGTGGGAAAGTTGGTGCGGGGCCCCAGCATTTT. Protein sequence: CAWSGKVGAGPQHF.

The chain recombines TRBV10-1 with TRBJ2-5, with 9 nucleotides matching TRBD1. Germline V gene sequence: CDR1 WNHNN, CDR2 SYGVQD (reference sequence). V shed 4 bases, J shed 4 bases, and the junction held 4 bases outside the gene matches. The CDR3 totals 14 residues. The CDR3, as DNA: TGCGCCAGCAGTGTGGGACAGGGAAGAGAGACCCAGTACTTC. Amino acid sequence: CASSVGQGRETQYF.

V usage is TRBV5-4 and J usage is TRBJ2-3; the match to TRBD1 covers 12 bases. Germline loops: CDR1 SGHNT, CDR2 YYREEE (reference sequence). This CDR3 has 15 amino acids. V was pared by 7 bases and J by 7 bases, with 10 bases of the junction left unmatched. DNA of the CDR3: TGTGCCAGCGGTGGAGTGGGACAGGGGGCTTATACGCAGTATTTT. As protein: CASGGVGQGAYTQYF.

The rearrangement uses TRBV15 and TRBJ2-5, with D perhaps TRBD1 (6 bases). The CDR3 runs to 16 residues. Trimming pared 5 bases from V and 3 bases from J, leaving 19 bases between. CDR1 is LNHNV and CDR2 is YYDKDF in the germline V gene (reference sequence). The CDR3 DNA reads TGTGCCACCAGCGGATTAAACAGGGCCCGGGAAGAGACCCAGTACTTC. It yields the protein CATSGLNRAREETQYF.

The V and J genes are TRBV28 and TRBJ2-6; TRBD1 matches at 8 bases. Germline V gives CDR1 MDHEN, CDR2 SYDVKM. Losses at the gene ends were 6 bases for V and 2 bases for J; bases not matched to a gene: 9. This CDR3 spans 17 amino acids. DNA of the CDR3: TGTGCCAGCAGGAAGGGACAGGTGGGTGCTGGGGCCAACGTCCTGACTTTC. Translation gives CASRKGQVGAGANVLTF.

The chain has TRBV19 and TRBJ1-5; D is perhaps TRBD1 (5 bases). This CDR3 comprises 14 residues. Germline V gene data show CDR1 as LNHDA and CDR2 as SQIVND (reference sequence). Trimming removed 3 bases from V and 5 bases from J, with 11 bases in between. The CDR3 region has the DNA TGTGCCAGTAGTATTTGGGCAGGGTATCAGCCCCAGCATTTT. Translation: CASSIWAGYQPQHF.

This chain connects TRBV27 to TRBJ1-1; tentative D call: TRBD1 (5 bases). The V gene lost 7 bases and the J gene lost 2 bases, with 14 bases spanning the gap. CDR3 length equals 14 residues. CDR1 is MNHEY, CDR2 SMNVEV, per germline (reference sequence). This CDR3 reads CASTRDLFNTEAFF. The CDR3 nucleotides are TGTGCCAGCACCAGGGACTTGTTCAACACTGAAGCTTTCTTT.

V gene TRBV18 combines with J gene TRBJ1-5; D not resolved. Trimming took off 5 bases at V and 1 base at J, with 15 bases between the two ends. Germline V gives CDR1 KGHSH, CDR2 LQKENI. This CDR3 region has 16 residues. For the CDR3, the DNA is TGTGCCAGCTCAAGGACGCCTCCGGGAAGCAATCAGCCCCAGCATTTT. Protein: CASSRTPPGSNQPQHF.

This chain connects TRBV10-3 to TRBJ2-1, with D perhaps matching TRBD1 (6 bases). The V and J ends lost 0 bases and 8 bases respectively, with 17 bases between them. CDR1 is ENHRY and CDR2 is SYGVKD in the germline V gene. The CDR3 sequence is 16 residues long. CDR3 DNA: TGTGCCATCAGTGAGTCGACGACAGGTGCGGGCGATGAGCAGTTCTTC. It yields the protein CAISESTTGAGDEQFF.

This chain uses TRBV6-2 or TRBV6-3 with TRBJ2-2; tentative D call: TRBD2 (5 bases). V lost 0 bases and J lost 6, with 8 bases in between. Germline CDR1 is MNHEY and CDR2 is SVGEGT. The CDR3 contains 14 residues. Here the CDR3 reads CASSYSRAAGELFF. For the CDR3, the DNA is TGTGCCAGCAGTTACTCGAGGGCAGCCGGGGAGCTGTTTTTT.

The CDR3, as DNA: TGTGCCAGCTCACTTACCAGGACAGGGGGCCTCTACGAGCAGTACTTC. Its translation: CASSLTRTGGLYEQYF. This chain links TRBV18 with TRBJ2-7; TRBD1 agrees at 11 bases. The CDR3 is 16 residues long. V lost 4 bases to trimming and J lost 3 bases; unmatched junction nucleotides: 8. Germline V gives CDR1 KGHSH, CDR2 LQKENI.

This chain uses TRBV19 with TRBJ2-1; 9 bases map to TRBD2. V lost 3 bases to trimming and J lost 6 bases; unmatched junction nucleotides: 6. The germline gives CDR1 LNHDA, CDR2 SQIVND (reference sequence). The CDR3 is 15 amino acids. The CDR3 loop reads CASSIPSGNSNEQFF. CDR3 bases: TGTGCCAGTAGTATTCCTAGCGGGAATAGCAATGAGCAGTTCTTC.

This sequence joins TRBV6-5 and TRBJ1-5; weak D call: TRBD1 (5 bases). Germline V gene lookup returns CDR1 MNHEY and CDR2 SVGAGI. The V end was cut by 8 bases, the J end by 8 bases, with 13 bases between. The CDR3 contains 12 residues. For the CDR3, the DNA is TGTGCCAGCGGAAGCAGGGCAGAGCCCCAGCATTTT. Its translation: CASGSRAEPQHF.

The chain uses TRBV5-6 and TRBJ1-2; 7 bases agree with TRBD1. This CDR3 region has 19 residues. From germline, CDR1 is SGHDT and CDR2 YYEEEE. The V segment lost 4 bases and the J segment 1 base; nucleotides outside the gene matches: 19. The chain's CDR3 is CASSRTRLGGFPVNYGYTF. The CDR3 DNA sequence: TGTGCCAGCAGCCGGACCCGACTAGGGGGCTTCCCCGTTAACTATGGCTACACCTTC.

DNA for the CDR3: TGTGCCAGCAGCTTGGGGCGGGAGGGCCCGGACAATGAGCAGTTCTTC. Translated: CASSLGREGPDNEQFF. The chain carries TRBV5-4 and TRBJ2-1, with 9 positions matching TRBD2. Germline V gene sequence: CDR1 SGHNT, CDR2 YYREEE (reference sequence). This CDR3 has 16 amino acids. With 0 bases clipped from V and 5 bases from J, the junction kept 6 bases outside the gene matches.

The CDR3 nucleotides are TGTGCCAGCAGCGCGGCGAGGGAGGTGGAGGTTTTCTTT. It specifies CASSAAREVEVFF. The V call is TRBV12-3 or TRBV12-4, the J call TRBJ1-1; D is unclear. Deletions cut 6 bases from V and 13 bases from J, with 21 bases between. CDR3 length: 13 amino acids.

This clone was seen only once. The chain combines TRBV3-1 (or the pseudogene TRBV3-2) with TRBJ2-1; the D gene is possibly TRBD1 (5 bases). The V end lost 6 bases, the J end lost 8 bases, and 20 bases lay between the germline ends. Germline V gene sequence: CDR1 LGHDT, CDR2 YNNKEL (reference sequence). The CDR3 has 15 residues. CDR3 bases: TGTGCCAGCAGTTTGATCAGGGCTTTGAACGATGAGCAGTTCTTC. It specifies CASSLIRALNDEQFF.

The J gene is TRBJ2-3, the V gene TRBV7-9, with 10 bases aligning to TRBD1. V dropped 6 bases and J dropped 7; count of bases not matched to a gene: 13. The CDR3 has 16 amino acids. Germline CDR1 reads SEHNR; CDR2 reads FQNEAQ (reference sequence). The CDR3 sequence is CASSSKSTGGLNTQYF. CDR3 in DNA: TGTGCCAGCAGTTCTAAATCGACAGGGGGCCTGAATACGCAGTATTTT.